The entry that follows covers one T cell receptor beta chain sequence. This sample is drawn from a study of cytotoxic CD8 clonotypes in ibrutinib-treated CLL. The V gene end was trimmed by 3 bases and the J gene end by 5 bases; junction bases not matched to a gene: 7. The CDR3 has 15 amino acids. Per germline, CDR1 SGHDN and CDR2 FVKESK. Some clones are missing from TCRdb's copy, which holds only in-frame ones; the method was immunoSEQ multiplex PCR. Altogether 20,000 to 25,000 clones are present, roughly 71% being singletons, with the ten largest covering under 50%. The source of this sequence is a human donor with chronic lymphocytic leukemia. Sequenced here: PBMCs, sampled after 12 months of ibrutinib treatment. The V and J genes are TRBV14 and TRBJ2-5; 9 bases align to TRBD1. The CDR3 here is CASSHRTGGAETQYF. CDR3 in DNA: TGTGCCAGCAGCCATAGAACAGGGGGCGCGGAGACCCAGTACTTC.